Shown below are 3 T cell receptor beta chains from a single sample sequenced in a study of blood T cell repertoires in COVID-19. The assay was immunoSEQ multiplex PCR, and TCRdb's table has in-frame clones only and misses some. Of 35,000 to 45,000 clones in the sample, around 85% were seen once. Sequencing used peripheral blood. The receptors derive from a human donor in a cohort sampled during active COVID-19.

The chain recombines TRBV4-2 with TRBJ2-5, with TRBD1 as a possible D gene (5 bases). Deletions cut 1 base from V and 6 bases from J, with 18 bases between. Germline assignment: CDR1 LGHNA and CDR2 YNFKEQ. The CDR3 covers 16 residues. CDR3 nucleotides: TGTGCCAGCAGCCAAGGGGGCCTGACGGGTAGGAAGACCCAGTACTTC. Translation: CASSQGGLTGRKTQYF.

J is TRBJ1-1 and V is TRBV29-1; D is uncertain. The CDR3 contains 11 residues. With 4 bases removed from V and 4 bases from J, the gap between germline ends came to 7 bases. CDR1 and CDR2 (germline): SQVTM, ANQGSEA. The CDR3 DNA follows: TGCAGCGTTGCAGCGGGCACTGAAGCTTTCTTT. Translated, it gives CSVAAGTEAFF.

In its sample, this clone was seen once. The chain is built from TRBV11-3 and TRBJ2-5; 11 bases map to TRBD1. The V and J ends lost 5 bases and 7 bases, in that order; junction bases with no gene match: 6. CDR3 length: 14 amino acids. In germline, CDR1 is SGHNT, CDR2 YENEEA. CDR3 loop: CASSAGQGEGTQYF. The CDR3 bases are TGTGCCAGCAGCGCGGGACAGGGGGAGGGGACCCAGTACTTC.